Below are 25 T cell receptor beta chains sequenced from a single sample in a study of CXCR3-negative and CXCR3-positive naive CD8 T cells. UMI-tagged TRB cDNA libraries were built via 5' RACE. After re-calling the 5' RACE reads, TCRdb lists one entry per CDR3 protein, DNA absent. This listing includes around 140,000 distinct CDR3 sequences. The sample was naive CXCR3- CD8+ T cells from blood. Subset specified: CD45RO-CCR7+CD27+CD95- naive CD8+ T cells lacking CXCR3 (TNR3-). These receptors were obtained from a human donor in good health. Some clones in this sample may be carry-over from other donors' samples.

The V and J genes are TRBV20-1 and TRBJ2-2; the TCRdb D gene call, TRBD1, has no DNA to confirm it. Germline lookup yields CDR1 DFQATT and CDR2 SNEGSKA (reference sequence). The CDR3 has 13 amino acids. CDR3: CSARGTYTGELFF.

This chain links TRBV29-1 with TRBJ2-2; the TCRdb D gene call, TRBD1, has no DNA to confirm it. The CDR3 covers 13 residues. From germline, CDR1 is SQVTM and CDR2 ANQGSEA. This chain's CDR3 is CSAGQGNTGELFF.

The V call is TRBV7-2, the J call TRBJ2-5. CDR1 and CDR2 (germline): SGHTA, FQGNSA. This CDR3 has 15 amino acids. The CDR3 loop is CASSEAGGTEETQYF.

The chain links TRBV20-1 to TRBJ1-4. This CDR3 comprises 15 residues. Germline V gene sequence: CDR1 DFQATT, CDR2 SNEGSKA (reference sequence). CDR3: CSARDEGPNNEKLFF.

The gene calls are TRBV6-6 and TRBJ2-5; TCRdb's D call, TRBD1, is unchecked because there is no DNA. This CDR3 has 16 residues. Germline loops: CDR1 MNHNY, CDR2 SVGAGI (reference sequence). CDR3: CASSYSVGTLQETQYF.

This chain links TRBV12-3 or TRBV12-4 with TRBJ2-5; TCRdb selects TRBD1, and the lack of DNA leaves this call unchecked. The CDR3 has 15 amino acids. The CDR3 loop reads CASSFGQGVLETQYF.

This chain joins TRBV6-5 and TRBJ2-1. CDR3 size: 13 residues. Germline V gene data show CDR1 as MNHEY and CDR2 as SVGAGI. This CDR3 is CASSSGPYNEQFF.

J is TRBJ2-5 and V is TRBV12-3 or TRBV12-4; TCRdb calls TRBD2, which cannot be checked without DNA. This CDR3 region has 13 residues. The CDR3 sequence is CASSSGLAETQYF.

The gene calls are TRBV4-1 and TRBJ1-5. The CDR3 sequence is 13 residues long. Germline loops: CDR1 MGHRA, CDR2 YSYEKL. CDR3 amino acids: CASSFGPNQPQHF.

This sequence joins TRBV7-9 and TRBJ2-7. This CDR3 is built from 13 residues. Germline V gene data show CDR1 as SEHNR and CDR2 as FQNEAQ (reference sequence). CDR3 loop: CASSDRSSYEQYF.

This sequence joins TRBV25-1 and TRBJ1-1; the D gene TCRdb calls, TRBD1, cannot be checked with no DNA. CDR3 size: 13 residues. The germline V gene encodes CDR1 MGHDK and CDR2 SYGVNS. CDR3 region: CASRAGWFTEAFF.

The CDR3: CASSSGTSGLISYEQYF. The chain is built from TRBV5-1 and TRBJ2-7; lacking DNA, the TRBD2 call made by TCRdb goes unchecked. In germline, CDR1 is SGHRS, CDR2 YFSETQ. CDR3 length: 17 amino acids.

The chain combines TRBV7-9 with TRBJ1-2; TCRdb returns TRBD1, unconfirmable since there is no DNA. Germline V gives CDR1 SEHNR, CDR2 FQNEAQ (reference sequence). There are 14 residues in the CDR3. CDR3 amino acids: CASSLVPPGQGYTF.

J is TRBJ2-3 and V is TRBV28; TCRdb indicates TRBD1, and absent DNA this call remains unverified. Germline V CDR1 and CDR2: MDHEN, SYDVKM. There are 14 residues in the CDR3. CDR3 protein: CASSTRTDTDTEYF.

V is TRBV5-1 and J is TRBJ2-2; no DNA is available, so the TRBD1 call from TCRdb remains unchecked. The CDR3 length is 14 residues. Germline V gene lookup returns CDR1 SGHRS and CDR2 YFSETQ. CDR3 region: CASRGTGNTGELFF.

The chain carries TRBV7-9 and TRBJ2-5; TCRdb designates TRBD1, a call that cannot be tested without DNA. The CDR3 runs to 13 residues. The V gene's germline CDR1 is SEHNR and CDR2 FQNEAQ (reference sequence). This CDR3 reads CASSWDRIETQYF.

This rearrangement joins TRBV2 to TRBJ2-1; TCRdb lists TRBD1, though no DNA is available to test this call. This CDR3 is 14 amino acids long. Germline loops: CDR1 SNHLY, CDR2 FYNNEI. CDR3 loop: CASSLRTTPHEQFF.

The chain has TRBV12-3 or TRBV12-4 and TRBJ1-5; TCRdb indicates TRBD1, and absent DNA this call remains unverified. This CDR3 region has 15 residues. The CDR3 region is CASSTRMGINQPQHF.

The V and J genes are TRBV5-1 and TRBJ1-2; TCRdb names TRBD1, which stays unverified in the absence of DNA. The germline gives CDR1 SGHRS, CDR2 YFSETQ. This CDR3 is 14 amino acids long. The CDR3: CASSFTGGSYGYTF.

This CDR3 reads CATSRLAGAGDTQYF. The chain joins TRBV15 to TRBJ2-3; TCRdb's D call of TRBD2 is untestable without DNA. The CDR3 length is 15 residues. Germline V gene sequence: CDR1 LNHNV, CDR2 YYDKDF (reference sequence).

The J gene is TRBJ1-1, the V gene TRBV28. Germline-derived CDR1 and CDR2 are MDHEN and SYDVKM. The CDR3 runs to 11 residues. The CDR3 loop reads CASRQTREAFF.

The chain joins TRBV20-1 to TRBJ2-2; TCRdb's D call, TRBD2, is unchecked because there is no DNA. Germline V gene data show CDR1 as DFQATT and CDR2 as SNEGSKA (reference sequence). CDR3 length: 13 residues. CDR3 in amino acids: CSAYSGSNGELFF.

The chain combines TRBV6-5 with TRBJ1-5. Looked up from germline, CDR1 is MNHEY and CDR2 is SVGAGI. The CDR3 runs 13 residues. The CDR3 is CASSYGYNQPQHF.

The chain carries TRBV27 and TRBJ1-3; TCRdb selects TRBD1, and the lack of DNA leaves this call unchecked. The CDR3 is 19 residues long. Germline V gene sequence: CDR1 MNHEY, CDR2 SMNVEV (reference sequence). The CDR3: CASSPAPGTGGFSGNTIYF.

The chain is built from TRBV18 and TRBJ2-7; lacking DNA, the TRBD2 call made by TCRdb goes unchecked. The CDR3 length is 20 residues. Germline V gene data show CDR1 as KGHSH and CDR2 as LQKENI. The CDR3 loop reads CASSPSWTSGGPFLTYEQYF.